This TCR beta chain comes out of a study of cytomegalovirus exposure and HLA in healthy donors. Overall study findings and caveats: The later analysis indicated that the majority of CMV-associated TCR beta chains appeared HLA-restricted.

There are 16 residues in the CDR3. J gave up 7 bases and V 6 bases, and 8 bases lay outside the gene matches. In germline, CDR1 is MRHNA, CDR2 SNTAGT. All donors participated as healthy donors of bone marrow. About this clone: Its matching antigen is unknown.

PCR employed 60 Vbeta and 13 Jbeta primers. Profiling relied on immunoSEQ multiplex PCR, and the TCRdb table lists in-frame clones only, not all of them. The sample records about 120,000 clones, 77% being singletons. This sequence originates from a male donor in good health and CMV-seropositive. Sequences were obtained from PBMCs. This chain connects TRBV6-4 to TRBJ2-1; 14 nucleotides align to TRBD2. The CDR3 DNA reads TGTGCCAGCAGCCAAGGACTAGCGGGGGGATTTAATGAGCAGTTCTTC. This encodes CASSQGLAGGFNEQFF.